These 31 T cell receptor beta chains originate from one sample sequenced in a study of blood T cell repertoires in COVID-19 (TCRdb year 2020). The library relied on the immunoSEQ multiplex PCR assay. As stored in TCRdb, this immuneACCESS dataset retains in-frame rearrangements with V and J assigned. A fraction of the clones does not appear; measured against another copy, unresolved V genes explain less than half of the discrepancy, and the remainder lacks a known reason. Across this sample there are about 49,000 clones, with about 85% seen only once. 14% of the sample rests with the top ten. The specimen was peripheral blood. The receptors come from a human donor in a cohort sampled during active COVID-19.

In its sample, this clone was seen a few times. Here the CDR3 DNA reads TGTGCCAGCAGACTCGGACTAGCGGCAACAGATACGCAGTATTTT. Translated: CASRLGLAATDTQYF. The chain is built from TRBV27 and TRBJ2-3; TRBD2 aligns across 10 bases. The CDR3 has 15 amino acids. After removal of 6 bases from V and 3 bases from J, the junction contained 6 bases not matched to a gene. Germline V lookup: CDR1 MNHEY, CDR2 SMNVEV (reference sequence).

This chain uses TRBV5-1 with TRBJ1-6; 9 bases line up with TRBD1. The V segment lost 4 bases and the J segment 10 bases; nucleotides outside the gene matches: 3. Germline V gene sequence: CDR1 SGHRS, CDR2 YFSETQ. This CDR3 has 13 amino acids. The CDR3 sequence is CASSQTGGSPLHF. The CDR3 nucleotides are TGCGCCAGCAGCCAGACAGGGGGATCACCCCTCCACTTT.

CDR3 in DNA: TGTGCCAGCAGTTTATCCGGGTACTACAATGAGCAGTTCTTC. It codes for CASSLSGYYNEQFF. V and J are TRBV27 and TRBJ2-1; no firm D call. The CDR3 runs 14 residues. Germline-derived CDR1 and CDR2 are MNHEY and SMNVEV (reference sequence). The V end was cut by 0 bases, the J end by 3 bases, with 6 bases between.

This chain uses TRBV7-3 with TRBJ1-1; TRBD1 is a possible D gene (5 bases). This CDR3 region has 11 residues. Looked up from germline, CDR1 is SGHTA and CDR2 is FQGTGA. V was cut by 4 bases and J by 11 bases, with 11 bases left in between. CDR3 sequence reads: CASSSGKGAFF. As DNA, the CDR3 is TGTGCCAGCAGCTCCGGAAAGGGGGCTTTCTTT.

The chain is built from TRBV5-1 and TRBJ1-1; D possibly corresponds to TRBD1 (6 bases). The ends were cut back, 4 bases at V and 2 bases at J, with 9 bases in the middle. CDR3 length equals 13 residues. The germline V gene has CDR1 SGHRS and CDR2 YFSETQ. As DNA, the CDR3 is TGCGCCAGCAGCCCGGGACACAACACTGAAGCTTTCTTT. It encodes CASSPGHNTEAFF.

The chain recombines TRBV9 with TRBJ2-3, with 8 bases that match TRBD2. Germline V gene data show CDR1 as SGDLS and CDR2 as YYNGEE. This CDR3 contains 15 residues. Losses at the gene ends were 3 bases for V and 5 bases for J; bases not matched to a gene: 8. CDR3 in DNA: TGTGCCAGCAGCGGATCCTCCCGGGGGGGAGATACGCAGTATTTT. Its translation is CASSGSSRGGDTQYF.

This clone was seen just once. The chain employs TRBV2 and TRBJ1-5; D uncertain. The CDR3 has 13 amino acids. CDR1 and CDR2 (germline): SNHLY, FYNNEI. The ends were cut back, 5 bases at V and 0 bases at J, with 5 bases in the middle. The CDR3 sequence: CASSFHSNQPQHF. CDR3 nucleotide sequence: TGTGCCAGCAGTTTCCATAGCAATCAGCCCCAGCATTTT.

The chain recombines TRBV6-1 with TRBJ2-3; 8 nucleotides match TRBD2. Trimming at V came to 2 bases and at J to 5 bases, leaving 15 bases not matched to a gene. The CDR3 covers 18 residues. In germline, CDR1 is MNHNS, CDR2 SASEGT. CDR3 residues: CASSERASGPIRVDTQYF. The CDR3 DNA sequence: TGTGCCAGCAGTGAAAGGGCTAGCGGGCCCATTAGGGTAGATACGCAGTATTTT.

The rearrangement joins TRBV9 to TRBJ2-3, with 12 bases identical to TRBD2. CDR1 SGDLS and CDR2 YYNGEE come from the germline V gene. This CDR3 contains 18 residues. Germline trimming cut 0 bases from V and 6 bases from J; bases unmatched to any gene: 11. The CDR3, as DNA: TGTGCCAGCAGCGTAGCTGTGTCTAGCGGGGGGGCCTTGGATACGCAGTATTTT. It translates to CASSVAVSSGGALDTQYF.

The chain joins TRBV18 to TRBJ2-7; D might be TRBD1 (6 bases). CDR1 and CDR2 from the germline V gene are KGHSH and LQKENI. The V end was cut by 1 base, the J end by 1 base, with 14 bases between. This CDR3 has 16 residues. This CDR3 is CASSPRGQVRSYEQYF. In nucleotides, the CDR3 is TGTGCCAGCTCACCACGGGGGCAGGTCCGTTCCTACGAGCAGTACTTC.

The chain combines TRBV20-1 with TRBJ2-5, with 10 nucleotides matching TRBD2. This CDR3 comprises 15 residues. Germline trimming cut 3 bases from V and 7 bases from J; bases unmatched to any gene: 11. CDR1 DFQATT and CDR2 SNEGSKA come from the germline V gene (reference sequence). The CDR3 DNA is TGCAGTGCTAGTTGGCTAGCGGGAGTTACTGGGACCCAGTACTTC. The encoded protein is CSASWLAGVTGTQYF.

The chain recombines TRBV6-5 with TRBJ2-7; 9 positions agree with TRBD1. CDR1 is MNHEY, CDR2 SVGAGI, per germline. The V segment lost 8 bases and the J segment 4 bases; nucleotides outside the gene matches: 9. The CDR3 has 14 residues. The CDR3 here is CASLTGGGSYEQYF. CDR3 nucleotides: TGTGCCAGCCTGACAGGGGGGGGGTCTTACGAGCAGTACTTC.

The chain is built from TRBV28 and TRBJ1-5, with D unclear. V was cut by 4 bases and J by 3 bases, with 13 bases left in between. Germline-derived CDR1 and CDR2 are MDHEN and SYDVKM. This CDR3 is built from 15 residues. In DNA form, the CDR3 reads TGTGCCAGCAGTTCTAGCTATAGGGACAATCAGCCCCAGCATTTT. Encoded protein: CASSSSYRDNQPQHF.

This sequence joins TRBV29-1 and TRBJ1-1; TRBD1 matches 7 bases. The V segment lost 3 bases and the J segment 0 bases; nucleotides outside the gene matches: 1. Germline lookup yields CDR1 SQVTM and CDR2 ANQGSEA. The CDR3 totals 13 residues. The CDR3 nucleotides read TGCAGCGTTGACAGGGGGATGAACACTGAAGCTTTCTTT. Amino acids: CSVDRGMNTEAFF.

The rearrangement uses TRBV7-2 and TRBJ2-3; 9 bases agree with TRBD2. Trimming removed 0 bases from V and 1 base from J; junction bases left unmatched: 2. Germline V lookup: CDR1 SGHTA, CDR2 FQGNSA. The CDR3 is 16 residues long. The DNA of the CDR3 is TGTGCCAGCAGCTTAGCGATAGCGGGGGGCACAGATACGCAGTATTTT. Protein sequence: CASSLAIAGGTDTQYF.

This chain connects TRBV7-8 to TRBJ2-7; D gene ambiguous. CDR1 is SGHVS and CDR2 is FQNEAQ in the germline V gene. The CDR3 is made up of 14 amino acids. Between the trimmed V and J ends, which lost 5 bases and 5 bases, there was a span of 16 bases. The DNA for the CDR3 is TGTGCCAGCAGCCCGCGGCGACTGACCAACGAGCAGTACTTC. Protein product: CASSPRRLTNEQYF.

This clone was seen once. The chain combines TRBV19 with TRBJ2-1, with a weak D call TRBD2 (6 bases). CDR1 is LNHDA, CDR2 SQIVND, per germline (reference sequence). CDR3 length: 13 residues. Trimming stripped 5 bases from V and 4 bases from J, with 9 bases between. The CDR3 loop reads CASSGGIYNEQFF. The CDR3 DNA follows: TGTGCCAGTAGTGGGGGGATATACAATGAGCAGTTCTTC.

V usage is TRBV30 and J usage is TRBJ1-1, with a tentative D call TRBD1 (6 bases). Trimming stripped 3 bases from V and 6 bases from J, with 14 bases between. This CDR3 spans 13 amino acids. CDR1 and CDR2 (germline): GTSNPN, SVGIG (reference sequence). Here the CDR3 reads CAWSRGSRAEAFF. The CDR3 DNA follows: TGTGCCTGGAGCAGGGGTAGTAGGGCTGAAGCTTTCTTT.

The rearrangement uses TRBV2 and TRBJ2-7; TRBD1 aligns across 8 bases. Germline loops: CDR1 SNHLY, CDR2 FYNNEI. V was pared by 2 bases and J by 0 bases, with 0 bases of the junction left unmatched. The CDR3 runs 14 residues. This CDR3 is CASSEQGASYEQYF. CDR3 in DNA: TGTGCCAGCAGTGAACAGGGGGCCTCCTACGAGCAGTACTTC.

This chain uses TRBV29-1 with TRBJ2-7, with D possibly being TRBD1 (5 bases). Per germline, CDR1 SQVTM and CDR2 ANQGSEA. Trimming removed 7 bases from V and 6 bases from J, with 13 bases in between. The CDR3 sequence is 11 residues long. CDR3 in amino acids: CSAGQGPEQYF. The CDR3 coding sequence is TGCAGCGCCGGTCAGGGCCCCGAGCAGTACTTC.

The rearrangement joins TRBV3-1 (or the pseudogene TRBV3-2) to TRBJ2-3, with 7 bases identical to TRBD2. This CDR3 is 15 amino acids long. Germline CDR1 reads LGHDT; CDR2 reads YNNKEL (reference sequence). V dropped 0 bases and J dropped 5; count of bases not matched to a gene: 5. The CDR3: CASSQDTGGGDTQYF. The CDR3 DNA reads TGTGCCAGCAGCCAAGATACCGGCGGGGGAGATACGCAGTATTTT.

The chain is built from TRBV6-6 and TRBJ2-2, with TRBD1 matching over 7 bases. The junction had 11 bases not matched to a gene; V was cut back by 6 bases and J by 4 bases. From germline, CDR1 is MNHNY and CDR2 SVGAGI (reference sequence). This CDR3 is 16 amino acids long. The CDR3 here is CASSTNRGPVTGELFF. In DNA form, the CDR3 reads TGTGCCAGCAGCACTAACAGGGGCCCAGTCACCGGGGAGCTGTTTTTT.

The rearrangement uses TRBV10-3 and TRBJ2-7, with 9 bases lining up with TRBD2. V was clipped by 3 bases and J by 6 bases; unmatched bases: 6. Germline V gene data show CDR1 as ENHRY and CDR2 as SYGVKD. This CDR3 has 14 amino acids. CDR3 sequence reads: CAISERGGRGEQYF. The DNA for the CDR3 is TGTGCCATCAGTGAAAGGGGCGGGAGGGGCGAGCAGTACTTC.

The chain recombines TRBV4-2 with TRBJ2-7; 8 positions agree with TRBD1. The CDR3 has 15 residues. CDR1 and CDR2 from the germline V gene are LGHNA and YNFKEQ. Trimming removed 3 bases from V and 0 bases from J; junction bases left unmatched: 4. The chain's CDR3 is CASSHPDRGSYEQYF. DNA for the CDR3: TGTGCCAGCAGCCATCCCGACAGGGGCTCCTACGAGCAGTACTTC.

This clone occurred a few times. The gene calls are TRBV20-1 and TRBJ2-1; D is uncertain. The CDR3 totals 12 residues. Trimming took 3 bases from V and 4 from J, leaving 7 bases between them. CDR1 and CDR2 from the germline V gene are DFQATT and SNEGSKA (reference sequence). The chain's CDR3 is CSASWAYNEQFF. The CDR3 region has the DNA TGCAGTGCTAGTTGGGCATACAATGAGCAGTTCTTC.

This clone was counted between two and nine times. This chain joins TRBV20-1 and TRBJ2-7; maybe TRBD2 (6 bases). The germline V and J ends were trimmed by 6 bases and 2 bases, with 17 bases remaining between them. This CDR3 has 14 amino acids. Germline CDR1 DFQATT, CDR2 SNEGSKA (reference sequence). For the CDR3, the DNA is TGCAGTGCGAGTAGCGGAGGCACAACCTACGAGCAGTACTTC. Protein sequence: CSASSGGTTYEQYF.

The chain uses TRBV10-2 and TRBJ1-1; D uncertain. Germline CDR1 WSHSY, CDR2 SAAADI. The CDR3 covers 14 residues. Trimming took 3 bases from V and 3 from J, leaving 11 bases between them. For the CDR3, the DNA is TGCGCCAGCAGTGATGGAGGGCATCACACTGAAGCTTTCTTT. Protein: CASSDGGHHTEAFF.

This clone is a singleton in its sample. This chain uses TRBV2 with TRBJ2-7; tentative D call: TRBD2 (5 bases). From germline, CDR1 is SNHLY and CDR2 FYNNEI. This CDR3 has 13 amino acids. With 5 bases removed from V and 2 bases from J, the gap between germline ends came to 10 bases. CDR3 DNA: TGTGCCAGCAGTCCCTCGGGGACCTACGAGCAGTACTTC. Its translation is CASSPSGTYEQYF.

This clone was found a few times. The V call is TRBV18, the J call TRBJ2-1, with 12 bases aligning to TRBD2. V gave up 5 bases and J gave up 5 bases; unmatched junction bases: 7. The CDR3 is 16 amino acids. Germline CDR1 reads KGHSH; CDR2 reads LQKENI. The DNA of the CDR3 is TGTGCCAGCTCATCCCGGACTAGCGGGGATAACAATGAGCAGTTCTTC. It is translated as CASSSRTSGDNNEQFF.

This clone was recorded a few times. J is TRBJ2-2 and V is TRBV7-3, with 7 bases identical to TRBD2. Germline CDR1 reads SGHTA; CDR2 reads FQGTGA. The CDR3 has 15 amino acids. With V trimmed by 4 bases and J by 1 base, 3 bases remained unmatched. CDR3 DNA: TGTGCCAGCAGCTCCGGGAGGATGAACACCGGGGAGCTGTTTTTT. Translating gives CASSSGRMNTGELFF. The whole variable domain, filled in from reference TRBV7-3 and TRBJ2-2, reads GAGVSQTPSNKVTEKGKYVELRCDPISGHTALYWYRQSLGQGPEFLIYFQGTGAADDSGLPNDRFFAVRPEGSVSTLKIQRTERGDSAVYLCASSSGRMNTGELFFGEGSRLTVL.

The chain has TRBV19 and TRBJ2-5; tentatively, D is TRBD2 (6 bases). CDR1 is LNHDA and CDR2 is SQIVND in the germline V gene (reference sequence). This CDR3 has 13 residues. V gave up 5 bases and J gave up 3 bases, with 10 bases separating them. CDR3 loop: CASSPGGKETQYF. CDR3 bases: TGTGCCAGTAGTCCCGGGGGAAAAGAGACCCAGTACTTC.